Below are 14 T cell receptor beta chains sequenced from a single sample in a study of OX40 agonist ivuxolimab in advanced cancers. Only in-frame clones appear in the TCRdb table, and some are missing; sequencing was by immunoSEQ multiplex PCR. The sample contains around 17,000 clones, 75% to 90% of which appear only once. The material sequenced was CD4+ or CD8+ T cells sorted from blood, taken in a trial of the OX40 agonist ivuxolimab. These receptors were obtained from an adult with an advanced solid tumor such as melanoma, head and neck, liver or kidney cancer.

Here the CDR3 DNA reads TGTGCCAGCAGTTACGGAGGGGCGGGAGAGACCCAGTACTTC. Its protein product is CASSYGGAGETQYF. The J gene is TRBJ2-5, the V gene TRBV6-5; TRBD2 might be the D (6 bases). Germline V gene data show CDR1 as MNHEY and CDR2 as SVGAGI. The CDR3 covers 14 residues. Trimming shortened V by 2 bases and J by 4 bases, and 11 bases separated the two germline ends.

V and J are TRBV5-8 and TRBJ2-1, with a possible D match to TRBD1 (6 bases). The germline V gene has CDR1 SGHTS and CDR2 YDEGEE. The CDR3 sequence is 16 residues long. V was cut by 2 bases and J by 0 bases, with 12 bases left in between. In DNA, the CDR3 is TGTGCCAGCAGCTTAACCGGGACATTCTCCTACAATGAGCAGTTCTTC. Residues: CASSLTGTFSYNEQFF.

The gene calls are TRBV11-2 and TRBJ2-2; tentatively, D is TRBD2 (5 bases). The CDR3 totals 15 residues. CDR1 is SGHAT and CDR2 is FQNNGV in the germline V gene. V was pared by 0 bases and J by 9 bases, with 14 bases between. Written as DNA, the CDR3 is TGTGCCAGCAGCTTAGATTCGGGATCCCGATGGGAGCTGTTTTTT. Its protein product is CASSLDSGSRWELFF.

This sequence joins TRBV5-8 and TRBJ1-2, with D tentatively TRBD1 (5 bases). V was trimmed by 2 bases and J by 8 bases, leaving 16 bases between them. Germline CDR1 is SGHTS and CDR2 is YDEGEE. This CDR3 has 14 residues. CDR3 DNA: TGTGCCAGCAGCTTACCCGGGACTCAGGGAGGCTACACCTTC. Residues: CASSLPGTQGGYTF.

This chain joins TRBV28 and TRBJ2-7, with TRBD1 as a possible D gene (7 bases). The CDR3 has 18 residues. Deletions cut 5 bases from V and 4 bases from J, with 27 bases between. Germline V gene sequence: CDR1 MDHEN, CDR2 SYDVKM. The CDR3, as DNA: TGTGCCAGCAGTCCGTTCGACAGGGCTAGCGAGAAACCTTACGAGCAGTACTTC. This sequence encodes CASSPFDRASEKPYEQYF.

The chain combines TRBV29-1 with TRBJ2-7; no definite D call. This CDR3 is 13 amino acids long. Germline V gene sequence: CDR1 SQVTM, CDR2 ANQGSEA. The V gene lost 3 bases and the J gene lost 0 bases, with 9 bases spanning the gap. CDR3 sequence reads: CSVDLQDSYEQYF. Here the CDR3 DNA reads TGCAGCGTTGATTTGCAGGACTCCTACGAGCAGTACTTC.

This clone was found a few times. The V gene is TRBV6-4, the J gene TRBJ2-1; tentative D call: TRBD1 (5 bases). The CDR3 loop spans 14 amino acids. V was clipped by 3 bases and J by 0 bases, with 6 bases between them. Germline loops: CDR1 MRHNA, CDR2 SNTAGT. The CDR3 sequence: CASSETASYNEQFF. Here the CDR3 DNA reads TGTGCCAGCAGTGAGACAGCCTCCTACAATGAGCAGTTCTTC.

The chain combines TRBV28 with TRBJ1-2; 8 nucleotides agree with TRBD1. The junction had 8 bases not matched to a gene; V was cut back by 5 bases and J by 3 bases. The germline gives CDR1 MDHEN, CDR2 SYDVKM. This CDR3 comprises 15 residues. As DNA, the CDR3 is TGTGCCAGCAGTGCCCGACAGGGGAGGCACTATGGCTACACCTTC. Residues: CASSARQGRHYGYTF.

The CDR3 reads CASIPAGEGETETQYF. CDR3 DNA: TGTGCCAGCATCCCGGCGGGTGAGGGGGAGACTGAGACCCAGTACTTC. The rearrangement joins TRBV28 to TRBJ2-5, with D possibly TRBD1 on 6 matching bases. Germline-derived CDR1 and CDR2 are MDHEN and SYDVKM. This CDR3 has 16 amino acids. Trimming shortened V by 7 bases and J by 5 bases, and 23 bases separated the two germline ends.

CDR3 nucleotides: TGTGCCAGCAGTTACTCGGCGGGAGATACGCAGTATTTT. It codes for CASSYSAGDTQYF. The V and J genes are TRBV6-6 and TRBJ2-3, with TRBD2 as a possible D gene (5 bases). Germline-derived CDR1 and CDR2 are MNHNY and SVGAGI (reference sequence). CDR3 length: 13 amino acids. Trimming shortened V by 0 bases and J by 5 bases, and 6 bases separated the two germline ends.

V gene TRBV4-1 combines with J gene TRBJ1-1, with D uncertain. The CDR3 is made up of 15 amino acids. V was pared by 0 bases and J by 4 bases, with 12 bases between. Germline V gene sequence: CDR1 MGHRA, CDR2 YSYEKL. CDR3 sequence (DNA): TGCGCCAGCAGCCAAGATCCCGGCACGGGCACTGAAGCTTTCTTT. This sequence encodes CASSQDPGTGTEAFF.

This chain connects TRBV13 to TRBJ2-5, with 16 bases fitting TRBD2. The junction had 8 bases not matched to a gene; V was cut back by 5 bases and J by 5 bases. The CDR3 runs to 17 residues. CDR1 PRHDT and CDR2 FYEKMQ come from the germline V gene (reference sequence). The CDR3 sequence: CASSPGLAGGGAETQYF. The DNA for the CDR3 is TGTGCCAGCAGCCCGGGACTAGCGGGAGGGGGGGCGGAGACCCAGTACTTC.

The genes are TRBV13 and TRBJ1-3; D is unclear. Germline CDR1 PRHDT, CDR2 FYEKMQ (reference sequence). The V and J ends lost 4 bases and 2 bases respectively, with 9 bases between them. The CDR3 spans 14 residues. CDR3 coding DNA: TGTGCCAGCAGCTATGCCTCCCCTGGAAACACCATATATTTT. Amino acids: CASSYASPGNTIYF. Based on the CDR3 plus reference TRBV13 and TRBJ1-3, the full variable domain is AAGVIQSPRHLIKEKRETATLKCYPIPRHDTVYWYQQGPGQDPQFLISFYEKMQSDKGSIPDRFSAQQFSDYHSELNMSSLELGDSALYFCASSYASPGNTIYFGEGSWLTVV.

The chain recombines TRBV6-1 with TRBJ2-7, with 8 bases matching TRBD2. V gave up 0 bases and J gave up 6 bases; unmatched junction bases: 13. The CDR3 totals 17 residues. CDR1 is MNHNS, CDR2 SASEGT, per germline. The CDR3 loop reads CASSEALPAGGGFEQYF. For the CDR3, the DNA is TGTGCCAGCAGTGAAGCGCTTCCGGCGGGAGGAGGGTTCGAGCAGTACTTC.